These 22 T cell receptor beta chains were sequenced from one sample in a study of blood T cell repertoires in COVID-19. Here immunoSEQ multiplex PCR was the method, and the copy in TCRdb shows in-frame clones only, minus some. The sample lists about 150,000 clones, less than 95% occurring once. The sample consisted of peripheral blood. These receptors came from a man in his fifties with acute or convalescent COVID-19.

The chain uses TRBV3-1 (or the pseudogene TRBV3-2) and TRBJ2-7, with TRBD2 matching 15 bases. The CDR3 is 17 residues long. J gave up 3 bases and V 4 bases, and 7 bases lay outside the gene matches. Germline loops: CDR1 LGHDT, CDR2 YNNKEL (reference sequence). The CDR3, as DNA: TGTGCCAGCAGCCTGCGGACTAGCGGGAGGGACAGCTACGAGCAGTACTTC. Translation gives CASSLRTSGRDSYEQYF.

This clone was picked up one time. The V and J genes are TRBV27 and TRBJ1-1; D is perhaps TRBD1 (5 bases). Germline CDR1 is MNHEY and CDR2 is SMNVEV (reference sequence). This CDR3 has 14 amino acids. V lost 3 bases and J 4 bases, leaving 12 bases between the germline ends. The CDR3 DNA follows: TGTGCCAGCAGTTTCGGGGGGAAGGTCACTGAAGCTTTCTTT. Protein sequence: CASSFGGKVTEAFF.

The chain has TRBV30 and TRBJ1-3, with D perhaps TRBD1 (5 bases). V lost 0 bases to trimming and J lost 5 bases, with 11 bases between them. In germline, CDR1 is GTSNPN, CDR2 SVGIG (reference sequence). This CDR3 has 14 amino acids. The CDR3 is CAWSVQGGRNTIYF. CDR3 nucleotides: TGTGCCTGGAGTGTGCAGGGTGGTAGAAACACCATATATTTT.

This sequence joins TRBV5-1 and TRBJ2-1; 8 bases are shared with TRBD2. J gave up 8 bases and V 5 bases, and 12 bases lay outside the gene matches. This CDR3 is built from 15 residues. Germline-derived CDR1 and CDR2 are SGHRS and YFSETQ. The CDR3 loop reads CASRPTSGQTHEQFF. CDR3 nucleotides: TGCGCCAGCAGACCTACTAGCGGCCAGACGCATGAGCAGTTCTTC.

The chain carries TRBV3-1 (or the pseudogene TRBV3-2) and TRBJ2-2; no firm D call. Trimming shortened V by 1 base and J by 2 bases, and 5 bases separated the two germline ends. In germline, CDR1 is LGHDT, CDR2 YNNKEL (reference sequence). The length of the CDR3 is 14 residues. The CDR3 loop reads CASSQGHNTGELFF. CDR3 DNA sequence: TGTGCCAGCAGCCAAGGGCACAACACCGGGGAGCTGTTTTTT.

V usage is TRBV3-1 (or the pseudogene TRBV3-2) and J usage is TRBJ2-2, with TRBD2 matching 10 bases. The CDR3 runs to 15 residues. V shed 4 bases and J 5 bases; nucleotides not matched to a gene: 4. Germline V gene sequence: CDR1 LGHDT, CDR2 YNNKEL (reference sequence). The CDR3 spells CASSPTSGSTGELFF. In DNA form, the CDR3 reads TGTGCCAGCAGCCCGACTAGCGGGTCGACCGGGGAGCTGTTTTTT.

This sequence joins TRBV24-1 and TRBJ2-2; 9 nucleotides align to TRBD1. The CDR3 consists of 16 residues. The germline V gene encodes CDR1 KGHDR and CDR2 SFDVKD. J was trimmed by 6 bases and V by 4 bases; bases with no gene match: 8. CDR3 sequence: CATSEQTGGLSGELFF. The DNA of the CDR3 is TGTGCCACCAGTGAGCAAACAGGGGGCCTCTCCGGGGAGCTGTTTTTT.

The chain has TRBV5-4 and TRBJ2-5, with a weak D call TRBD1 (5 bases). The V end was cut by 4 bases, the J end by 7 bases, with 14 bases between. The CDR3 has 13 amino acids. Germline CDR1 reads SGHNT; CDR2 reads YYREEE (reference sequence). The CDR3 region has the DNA TGTGCCAGCAGCCTAAACCAAAGGGGGACCCAGTACTTC. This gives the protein CASSLNQRGTQYF.

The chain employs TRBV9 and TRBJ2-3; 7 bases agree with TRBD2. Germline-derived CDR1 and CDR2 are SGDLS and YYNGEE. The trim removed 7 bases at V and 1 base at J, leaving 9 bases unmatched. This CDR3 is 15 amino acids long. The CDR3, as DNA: TGTGCCAGCCGCGCCCTGGCGGGGGGCACAGATACGCAGTATTTT. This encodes CASRALAGGTDTQYF.

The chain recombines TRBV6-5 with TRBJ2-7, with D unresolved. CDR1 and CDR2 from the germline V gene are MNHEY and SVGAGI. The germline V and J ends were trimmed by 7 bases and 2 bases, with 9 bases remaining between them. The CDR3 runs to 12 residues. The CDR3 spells CASKPRTYEQYF. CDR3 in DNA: TGTGCCAGCAAACCTAGGACCTACGAGCAGTACTTC.

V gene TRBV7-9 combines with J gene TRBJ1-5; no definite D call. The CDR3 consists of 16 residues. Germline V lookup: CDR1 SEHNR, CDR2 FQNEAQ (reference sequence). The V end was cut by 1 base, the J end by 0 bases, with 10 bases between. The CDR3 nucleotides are TGTGCCAGCAGCTTAGGGGCCAGTTATAGCAATCAGCCCCAGCATTTT. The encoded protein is CASSLGASYSNQPQHF.

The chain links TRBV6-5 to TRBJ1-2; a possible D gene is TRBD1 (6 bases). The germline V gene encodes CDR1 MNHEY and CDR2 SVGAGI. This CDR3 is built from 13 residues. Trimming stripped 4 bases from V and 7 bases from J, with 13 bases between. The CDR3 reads CASSSRGARGYTF. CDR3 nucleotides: TGTGCCAGCAGTTCCCGGGGGGCGCGTGGCTACACCTTC.

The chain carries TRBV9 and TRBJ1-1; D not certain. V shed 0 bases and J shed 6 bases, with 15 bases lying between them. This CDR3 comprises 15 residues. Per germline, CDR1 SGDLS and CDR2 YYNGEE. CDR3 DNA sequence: TGTGCCAGCAGCGTAGACGGGAGGAACGGCCCTGAAGCTTTCTTT. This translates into CASSVDGRNGPEAFF.

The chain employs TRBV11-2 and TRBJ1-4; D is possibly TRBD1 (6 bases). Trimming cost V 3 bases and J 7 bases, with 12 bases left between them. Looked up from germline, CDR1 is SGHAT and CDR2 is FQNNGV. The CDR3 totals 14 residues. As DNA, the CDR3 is TGTGCCAGCAGCTTGTTACAGGGAGTTGAAAAACTGTTTTTT. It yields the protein CASSLLQGVEKLFF.

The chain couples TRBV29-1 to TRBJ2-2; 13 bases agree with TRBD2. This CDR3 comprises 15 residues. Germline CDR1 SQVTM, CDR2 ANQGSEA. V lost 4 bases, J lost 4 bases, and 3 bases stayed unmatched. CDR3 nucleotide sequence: TGCAGCGTTGTGGGACTAGCGGGGTCCACCGGGGAGCTGTTTTTT. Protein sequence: CSVVGLAGSTGELFF.

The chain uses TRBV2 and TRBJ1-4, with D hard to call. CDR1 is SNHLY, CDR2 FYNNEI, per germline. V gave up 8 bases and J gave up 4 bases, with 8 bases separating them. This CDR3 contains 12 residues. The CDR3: CASRENNEKLFF. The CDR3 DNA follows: TGTGCCAGCCGGGAAAATAATGAAAAACTGTTTTTT.

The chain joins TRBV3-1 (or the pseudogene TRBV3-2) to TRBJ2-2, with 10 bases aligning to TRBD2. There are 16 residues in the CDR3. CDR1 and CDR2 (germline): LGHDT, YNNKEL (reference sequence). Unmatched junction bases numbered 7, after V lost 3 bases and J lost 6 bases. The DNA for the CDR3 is TGTGCCAGCAGCCAGCAGCTAGCGGGAGCGTCCGGGGAGCTGTTTTTT. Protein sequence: CASSQQLAGASGELFF.

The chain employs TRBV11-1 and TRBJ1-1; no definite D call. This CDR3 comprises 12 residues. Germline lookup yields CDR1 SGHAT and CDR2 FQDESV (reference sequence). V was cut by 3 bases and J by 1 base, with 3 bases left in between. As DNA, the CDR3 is TGTGCCAGCAGCTTCAGGAACACTGAAGCTTTCTTT. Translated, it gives CASSFRNTEAFF. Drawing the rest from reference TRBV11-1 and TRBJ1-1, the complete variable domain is EAEVAQSPRYKITEKSQAVAFWCDPISGHATLYWYRQILGQGPELLVQFQDESVVDDSQLPKDRFSAERLKGVDSTLKIQPAELGDSAMYLCASSFRNTEAFFGQGTRLTVV.

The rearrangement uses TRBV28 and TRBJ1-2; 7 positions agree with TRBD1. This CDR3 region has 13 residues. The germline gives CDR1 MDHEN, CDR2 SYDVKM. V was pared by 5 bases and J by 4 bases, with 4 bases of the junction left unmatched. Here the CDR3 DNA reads TGTGCCAGCAGTCCACAGGGGACCTATGGCTACACCTTC. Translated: CASSPQGTYGYTF.

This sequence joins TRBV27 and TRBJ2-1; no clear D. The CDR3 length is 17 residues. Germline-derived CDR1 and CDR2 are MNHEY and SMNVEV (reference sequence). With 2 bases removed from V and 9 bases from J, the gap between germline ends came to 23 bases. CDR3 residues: CASSLLPGFSPIIEQFF. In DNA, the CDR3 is TGTGCCAGCAGTTTACTCCCCGGGTTCAGTCCCATTATTGAGCAGTTCTTC.

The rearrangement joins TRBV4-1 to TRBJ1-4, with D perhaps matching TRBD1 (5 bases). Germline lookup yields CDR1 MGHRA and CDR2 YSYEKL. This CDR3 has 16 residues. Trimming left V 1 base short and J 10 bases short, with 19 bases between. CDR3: CASSQGFSRRGRKLFF. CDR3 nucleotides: TGCGCCAGCAGCCAAGGCTTTTCCCGGAGGGGTAGAAAACTGTTTTTT.

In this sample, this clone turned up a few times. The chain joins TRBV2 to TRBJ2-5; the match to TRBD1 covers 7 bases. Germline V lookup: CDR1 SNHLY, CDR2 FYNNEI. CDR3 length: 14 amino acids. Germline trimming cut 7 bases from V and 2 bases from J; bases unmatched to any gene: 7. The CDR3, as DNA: TGTGCCAGCAATAGACAGGGCCGGCAAGAGACCCAGTACTTC. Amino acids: CASNRQGRQETQYF.